The next 28 T cell receptor beta chains were all read from a single sample in a study of blood T cells in healthy people across ages. A second PCR of 7 to 11 cycles used a sample-barcoded 5' primer and a J-beta primer mix. TCRdb called the 5' RACE reads again in MiXCR, with one record for every CDR3 protein. This sample has fewer than 800,000 distinct CDR3 sequences; around half occur once, and the top ten carry under 35%. Material for sequencing was blood. The receptors shown here come from a woman in her fifties or sixties in good health.

This clonotype was counted only a few times. The chain employs TRBV29-1 and TRBJ2-7, with D perhaps TRBD1 or TRBD2 (5 bases each). The V end lost 1 base, the J end lost 2 bases, and 12 bases lay between the germline ends. The germline V gene has CDR1 SQVTM and CDR2 ANQGSEA. CDR3 size: 14 residues. This CDR3 is CSVEAPGTAYEQYF. The CDR3 DNA reads as TGCAGCGTTGAAGCGCCTGGGACCGCCTACGAGCAGTACTTC.

This rearrangement joins TRBV7-2 to TRBJ2-7, with a tentative D call TRBD1 (6 bases). Between the trimmed V and J ends, which lost 5 bases and 6 bases, there was a span of 20 bases. The CDR3 sequence is 15 residues long. Germline V lookup: CDR1 SGHTA, CDR2 FQGNSA. CDR3 nucleotide sequence: TGTGCCAGCAGCCCACAGGGTATAGTTCGAGGCGAGCAGTACTTC. The encoded protein is CASSPQGIVRGEQYF.

The chain has TRBV7-3 and TRBJ1-4; the D gene is possibly TRBD1 (6 bases). The V end lost 1 base, the J end lost 8 bases, and 8 bases lay between the germline ends. The CDR3 consists of 13 residues. In germline, CDR1 is SGHTA, CDR2 FQGTGA. In DNA form, the CDR3 reads TGTGCCAGCAGCTTAAATAGGGGGGAAAAACTGTTTTTT. This encodes CASSLNRGEKLFF.

Ten or more counts support this clonotype. This chain connects TRBV29-1 to TRBJ2-3, with no clear D. This CDR3 contains 14 residues. V was cut by 7 bases and J by 3 bases, with 17 bases left in between. Germline-derived CDR1 and CDR2 are SQVTM and ANQGSEA. Here the CDR3 reads CSATISHGTDTQYF. CDR3 nucleotides: TGCAGCGCCACAATAAGCCACGGGACAGATACGCAGTATTTT.

V and J are TRBV2 and TRBJ1-6, with TRBD1 matching 10 bases. Germline-derived CDR1 and CDR2 are SNHLY and FYNNEI. With V trimmed by 6 bases and J by 6 bases, 5 bases remained unmatched. The CDR3 totals 15 residues. The CDR3 region is CASRGTGALNSPLHF. For the CDR3, the DNA is TGTGCCAGCAGGGGGACAGGGGCCCTTAATTCACCCCTCCACTTT.

This chain links TRBV12-3 or TRBV12-4 with TRBJ2-3, with TRBD2 matching 14 bases. This CDR3 has 17 residues. J was trimmed by 3 bases and V by 5 bases; bases with no gene match: 7. The CDR3 nucleotides read TGTGCCAGCAGTCCCGGGACTAGCGGGAGTGAAACAGATACGCAGTATTTT. It specifies CASSPGTSGSETDTQYF.

This clonotype has a handful of counts. The chain joins TRBV27 to TRBJ2-3, with 14 bases that match TRBD2. The V gene end was trimmed by 5 bases and the J gene end by 8 bases; junction bases not matched to a gene: 6. There are 15 residues in the CDR3. Germline V lookup: CDR1 MNHEY, CDR2 SMNVEV (reference sequence). CDR3 coding DNA: TGTGCCAGCAGTCCGGGACTAGCGGGAGAAGCTACGCAGTATTTT. It yields the protein CASSPGLAGEATQYF.

The rearrangement links TRBV10-3 to TRBJ2-2; possibly TRBD1 for D (5 bases). The CDR3 runs to 14 residues. The germline gives CDR1 ENHRY, CDR2 SYGVKD. V dropped 6 bases and J dropped 6 bases, with 14 bases sitting between them. CDR3 sequence reads: CAIRGPGAAGELFF. CDR3 DNA: TGTGCCATCAGAGGCCCTGGGGCGGCCGGGGAGCTGTTTTTT.

This clonotype was seen a few times. The V gene is TRBV9, the J gene TRBJ2-3; 10 bases map to TRBD2. Per the germline V gene, CDR1 is SGDLS and CDR2 is YYNGEE. The CDR3 covers 22 residues. J was trimmed by 4 bases and V by 0 bases; bases with no gene match: 23. CDR3 nucleotides: TGTGCCAGCAGCGTAGTAAGGTGGAAGAGCGGGAGGGCCGCCGACGGGCCAGATACGCAGTATTTT. The encoded protein is CASSVVRWKSGRAADGPDTQYF.

V usage is TRBV7-3 and J usage is TRBJ2-1; 9 bases align to TRBD2. The J call may not be correct, given that the DNA end is closer to TRBJ2-7. The germline V gene has CDR1 SGHTA and CDR2 FQGTGA. The CDR3 is 15 residues long. The CDR3 reads CASSPGTSSYNEQYF. CDR3 nucleotide sequence: TGTGCCAGCAGCCCCGGGACTAGCTCCTACAATGAGCAGTACTTC.

The chain has TRBV12-3 or TRBV12-4 and TRBJ2-7; no reliable D call. The CDR3 has 15 amino acids. V dropped 1 base and J dropped 4 bases, with 14 bases sitting between them. In DNA, the CDR3 is TGTGCCAGCAGTTTAGGGCAGGTACCCATGTACGAGCAGTACTTC. This codes for CASSLGQVPMYEQYF.

A few counts support this clonotype. The V call is TRBV7-2, the J call TRBJ2-1; 8 nucleotides align to TRBD2. This CDR3 region has 16 residues. The junction had 9 bases not matched to a gene; V was cut back by 1 base and J by 7 bases. Germline CDR1 is SGHTA and CDR2 is FQGNSA. CDR3 DNA: TGTGCCAGCAGCTTAGGCTGGAGGACTAGCAGGAATGAGCAGTTCTTC. Protein: CASSLGWRTSRNEQFF.

The rearrangement uses TRBV7-9 and TRBJ2-1; a weak D match, TRBD1 (6 bases). CDR3 length equals 16 residues. Germline V lookup: CDR1 SEHNR, CDR2 FQNEAQ (reference sequence). The V and J ends lost 0 bases and 3 bases respectively, with 12 bases between them. CDR3 DNA sequence: TGTGCCAGCAGCTTAGCGTGGGGGCCGGGCTACAATGAGCAGTTCTTC. As protein: CASSLAWGPGYNEQFF.

About this clonotype: Being one base from a much bigger clone, this may be a read error. The rearrangement uses TRBV7-9 and TRBJ2-5; D call uncertain. Germline V CDR1 and CDR2: SEHNR, FQNEAQ (reference sequence). Deletions cut 2 bases from V and 5 bases from J, with 15 bases between. The CDR3 is made up of 15 amino acids. CDR3 protein: CASSLRVAEDETQYF. The DNA of the CDR3 is TGTGCCAGCAGCTTACGCGTTGCGGAAGACGAGACCCAGTACTTC.

The V gene is TRBV20-1, the J gene TRBJ2-7; 9 nucleotides line up with TRBD1. Looked up from germline, CDR1 is DFQATT and CDR2 is SNEGSKA (reference sequence). V shed 4 bases, J shed 3 bases, and the junction held 4 bases outside the gene matches. There are 13 residues in the CDR3. For the CDR3, the DNA is TGCAGTGCTACCCGGGACAGGGTCTACGAGCAGTACTTC. Amino acids: CSATRDRVYEQYF.

V is TRBV28 and J is TRBJ2-7; maybe TRBD2 (6 bases). Germline lookup yields CDR1 MDHEN and CDR2 SYDVKM. The germline V and J ends were trimmed by 8 bases and 4 bases, with 15 bases remaining between them. CDR3 length: 13 amino acids. CDR3 loop: CASEAGPPYEQYF. For the CDR3, the DNA is TGTGCCAGCGAGGCGGGACCACCTTACGAGCAGTACTTC.

This clonotype was seen a few times. CDR3 in DNA: TGCAGTGCTAGAGATAACCGGGGGAGAGGGGCCAACGTCCTGACTTTC. This gives the protein CSARDNRGRGANVLTF. The chain couples TRBV20-1 to TRBJ2-6; D perhaps matches TRBD2 (6 bases). The CDR3 extends over 16 amino acids. Germline CDR1 and CDR2: DFQATT and SNEGSKA (reference sequence). Between the trimmed V and J ends, which lost 0 bases and 4 bases, there was a span of 13 bases.

The rearrangement joins TRBV5-6 to TRBJ1-4; TRBD1 matches 8 bases. The trim removed 1 base at V and 0 bases at J, leaving 5 bases unmatched. This CDR3 region has 17 residues. From germline, CDR1 is SGHDT and CDR2 YYEEEE. The chain's CDR3 is CASSLIDRGATNEKLFF. CDR3 in DNA: TGTGCCAGCAGCTTGATAGACAGGGGAGCAACTAATGAAAAACTGTTTTTT.

The chain combines TRBV2 with TRBJ1-2, with D unclear. Germline CDR1 is SNHLY and CDR2 is FYNNEI. The CDR3 length is 14 residues. Between the trimmed V and J ends, which lost 6 bases and 4 bases, there was a span of 15 bases. Here the CDR3 DNA reads TGTGCCAGCAGAATCACCGGGTTGACCTATGGCTACACCTTC. Amino acids: CASRITGLTYGYTF. The full variable domain, its missing parts supplied by reference TRBV2 and TRBJ1-2, is EPEVTQTPSHQVTQMGQEVILRCVPISNHLYFYWYRQILGQKVEFLVSFYNNEISEKSEIFDDQFSVERPDGSNFTLKIRSTKLEDSAMYFCASRITGLTYGYTFGSGTRLTVV.

This clonotype was seen only a few times. The chain recombines TRBV20-1 with TRBJ2-1, with 9 bases lining up with TRBD2. V dropped 6 bases and J dropped 0; count of bases not matched to a gene: 6. The CDR3 is 15 amino acids. Germline assignment: CDR1 DFQATT and CDR2 SNEGSKA (reference sequence). The CDR3 region is CSALSGSNSYNEQFF. The CDR3 DNA reads as TGCAGTGCCCTTAGCGGGAGCAACTCCTACAATGAGCAGTTCTTC.

V usage is TRBV20-1 and J usage is TRBJ2-3; 9 nucleotides agree with TRBD2. Germline V lookup: CDR1 DFQATT, CDR2 SNEGSKA (reference sequence). Trimming took 2 bases from V and 3 from J; bases not matched to a gene: 12. This CDR3 has 17 residues. CDR3 residues: CSARPFAGGPLTDTQYF. CDR3 coding DNA: TGCAGTGCTAGACCCTTTGCGGGAGGGCCGTTGACAGATACGCAGTATTTT.

This chain links TRBV7-2 with TRBJ2-7; D is unresolved. V lost 5 bases to trimming and J lost 6 bases, with 14 bases between them. This CDR3 comprises 13 residues. Germline V gene lookup returns CDR1 SGHTA and CDR2 FQGNSA. CDR3 in DNA: TGTGCCAGCAGCCCAACGGCCAGGTTCGAGCAGTACTTC. Translated, it gives CASSPTARFEQYF.

The chain employs TRBV20-1 and TRBJ1-2, with 10 bases lining up with TRBD1. Per the germline V gene, CDR1 is DFQATT and CDR2 is SNEGSKA (reference sequence). The CDR3 is made up of 15 amino acids. V lost 4 bases and J lost 5; bases outside the gene matches: 10. CDR3 nucleotide sequence: TGCAGTGCTAAGGCTCAGGGGACAGGGGTATATGGCTACACCTTC. Its translation: CSAKAQGTGVYGYTF.

The rearrangement uses TRBV12-3 or TRBV12-4 and TRBJ2-7; possibly TRBD1 for D (6 bases). The CDR3 runs to 16 residues. The V end was cut by 5 bases, the J end by 0 bases, with 17 bases between. CDR3 bases: TGTGCCAGCAGTCGCTCCGGGACACAGAGCTCCTACGAGCAGTACTTC. Translating gives CASSRSGTQSSYEQYF.

The rearrangement uses TRBV5-5 and TRBJ2-5; 7 positions agree with TRBD2. CDR1 is SGHKS and CDR2 is YYEKEE in the germline V gene (reference sequence). V lost 4 bases and J lost 7; bases outside the gene matches: 13. CDR3 size: 15 residues. CDR3 coding DNA: TGTGCCAGCAGCCCCTCTAGCGGCCAGCTGGGGACCCAGTACTTC. This sequence encodes CASSPSSGQLGTQYF.

The gene calls are TRBV29-1 and TRBJ2-1; D possibly corresponds to TRBD1 (5 bases). Trimming pared 2 bases from V and 8 bases from J, leaving 10 bases between. Germline CDR1 SQVTM, CDR2 ANQGSEA. This CDR3 is 12 amino acids long. The CDR3 sequence is CSVERGSDEQFF. The CDR3 region has the DNA TGCAGCGTTGAAAGGGGTTCGGATGAGCAGTTCTTC.

This clonotype came up many times. V gene TRBV7-2 combines with J gene TRBJ2-3; the match to TRBD2 covers 8 bases. This CDR3 has 14 amino acids. The V segment lost 5 bases and the J segment 5 bases; nucleotides outside the gene matches: 6. Germline V gives CDR1 SGHTA, CDR2 FQGNSA. The CDR3 DNA reads as TGTGCCAGCAGCCACGGGAGGGCCTTAGATACGCAGTATTTT. As protein: CASSHGRALDTQYF.

Turning to this clonotype: At one end the junction does not follow the germline gene, possibly because of a read error. The chain joins TRBV7-2 to TRBJ2-1, with D perhaps matching TRBD1 (6 bases). The CDR3 runs to 11 residues. Germline V gives CDR1 SGHTA, CDR2 FQGNSA. The CDR3 is CSSSPRGEQFF. In nucleotides, the CDR3 is TGTTCCAGCAGCCCCAGGGGTGAGCAGTTCTTC.